The sequence of this TCR beta chain was determined in a study of T cells expressing NK-cell markers. The overall study: Beta-chain profiling covered CD3+CD56+NKG2C+, CD3+CD56+NKG2C- and CD3+CD56-NKG2C+ sorted subsets. The study, taken as a whole, reports: Certain NKG2C+ T cell clones were expanded, and their HCMV specificity remained unclear. A handful of donors showed these clonotypes also leading the CD3+CD56-NKG2C+ fraction.

With respect to this clonotype: Its antigen is as yet unknown.

Reprocessing the 5' RACE reads, TCRdb reports a single entry for every CDR3 protein and omits DNA. In total, the table holds about 460,000 distinct CDR3 sequences. Looked up from germline, CDR1 is SGHAT and CDR2 is FQNNGV. There are 13 residues in the CDR3. The sequence was collected from a woman aged 45-65 years in good health. The V gene is TRBV11-2, the J gene TRBJ2-1; no DNA is available, so the TRBD1 call from TCRdb remains unchecked. Sequenced sample: blood T cells: a sorted CD56 or NKG2C T cell subset, CD4+ or CD8+ T cells, or bulk PBMC T cells (not recorded which). CDR3 protein: CASRGQGDNEQFF.